The source of this T cell receptor (beta chain) is a study of cytomegalovirus exposure and HLA in healthy donors. V was cut by 4 bases and J by 6 bases, with 22 bases left in between. Per the germline V gene, CDR1 is MDHEN and CDR2 is SYDVKM. The CDR3 is 16 amino acids. 13 Jbeta primers and 60 Vbeta primers were used for the PCR. Some clones are missing from TCRdb's copy, which holds only in-frame ones; the method was immunoSEQ multiplex PCR. The sample lists about 120,000 clones, 70% to 90% occurring once. In regard to this clone: Its antigen remains unknown.

Broader study findings: Reportedly, cytomegalovirus status was diagnosed with high sensitivity and specificity.

The rearrangement uses TRBV28 and TRBJ2-7, with D perhaps matching TRBD1 (6 bases). Sequences were obtained from PBMCs. The clonotype originates from a man aged 35-49 years in good health and CMV-seronegative. CDR3 sequence (DNA): TGTGCCAGCAGTTCACTCCCCCCCGGACAGAGGGGCGAGCAGTACTTC. As protein: CASSSLPPGQRGEQYF.